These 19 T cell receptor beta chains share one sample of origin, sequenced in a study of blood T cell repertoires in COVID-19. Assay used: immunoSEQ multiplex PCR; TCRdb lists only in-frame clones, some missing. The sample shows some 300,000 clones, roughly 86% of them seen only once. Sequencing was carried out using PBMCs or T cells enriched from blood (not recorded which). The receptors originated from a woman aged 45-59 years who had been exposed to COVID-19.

For the CDR3, the DNA is TGTGCCAGCAGTTTAGGGGCGGGGGGGGGAGAGCAGTACTTC. This codes for CASSLGAGGGEQYF. The chain links TRBV28 to TRBJ2-7; 9 nucleotides align to TRBD2. The CDR3 contains 14 residues. Per the germline V gene, CDR1 is MDHEN and CDR2 is SYDVKM. Germline trimming cut 2 bases from V and 7 bases from J; bases unmatched to any gene: 6.

Here the CDR3 DNA reads TGTGCCAGCACTCCTTGGAGCTCCTATAATTCACCCCTCCACTTT. It codes for CASTPWSSYNSPLHF. This chain connects TRBV27 to TRBJ1-6; D call uncertain. Germline assignment: CDR1 MNHEY and CDR2 SMNVEV (reference sequence). V lost 7 bases and J 0 bases, leaving 10 bases between the germline ends. The CDR3 covers 15 residues.

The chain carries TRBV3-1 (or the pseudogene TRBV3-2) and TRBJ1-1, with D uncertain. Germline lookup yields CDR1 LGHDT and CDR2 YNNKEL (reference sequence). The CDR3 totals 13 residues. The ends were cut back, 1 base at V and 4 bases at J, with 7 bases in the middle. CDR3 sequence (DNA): TGTGCCAGCAGCCAAGGTTGGAGCACTGAAGCTTTCTTT. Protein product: CASSQGWSTEAFF.

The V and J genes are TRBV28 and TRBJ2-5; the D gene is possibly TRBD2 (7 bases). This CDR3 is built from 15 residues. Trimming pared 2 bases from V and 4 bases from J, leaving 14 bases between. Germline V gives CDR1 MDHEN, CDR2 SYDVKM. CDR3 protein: CASSLIVRGPETQYF. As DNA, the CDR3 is TGTGCCAGCAGTTTAATTGTGCGGGGGCCAGAGACCCAGTACTTC.

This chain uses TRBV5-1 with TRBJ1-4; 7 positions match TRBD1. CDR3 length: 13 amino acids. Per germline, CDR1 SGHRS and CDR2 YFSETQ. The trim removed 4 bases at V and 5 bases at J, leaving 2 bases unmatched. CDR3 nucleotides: TGCGCCAGCAGCCGGACAGGCAATGAAAAACTGTTTTTT. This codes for CASSRTGNEKLFF. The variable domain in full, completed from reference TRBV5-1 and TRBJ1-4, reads KAGVTQTPRYLIKTRGQQVTLSCSPISGHRSVSWYQQTPGQGLQFLFEYFSETQRNKGNFPGRFSGRQFSNSRSEMNVSTLELGDSALYLCASSRTGNEKLFFGSGTQLSVL.

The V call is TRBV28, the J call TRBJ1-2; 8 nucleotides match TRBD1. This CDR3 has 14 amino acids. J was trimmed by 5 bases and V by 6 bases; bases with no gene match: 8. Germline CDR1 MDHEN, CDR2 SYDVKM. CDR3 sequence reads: CASRPQGAGYGYTF. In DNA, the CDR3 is TGTGCCAGCAGACCTCAGGGGGCGGGGTATGGCTACACCTTC.

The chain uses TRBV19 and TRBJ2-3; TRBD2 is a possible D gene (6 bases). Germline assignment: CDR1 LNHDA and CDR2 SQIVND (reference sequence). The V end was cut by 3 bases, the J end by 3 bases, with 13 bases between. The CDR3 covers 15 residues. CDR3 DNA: TGTGCCAGTAGTATTACACGGGGGTCGACAGATACGCAGTATTTT. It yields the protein CASSITRGSTDTQYF.

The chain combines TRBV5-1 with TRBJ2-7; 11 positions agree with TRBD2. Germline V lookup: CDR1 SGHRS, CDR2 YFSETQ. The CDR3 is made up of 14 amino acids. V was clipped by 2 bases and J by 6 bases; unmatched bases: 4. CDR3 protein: CASSLLAGGSEQYF. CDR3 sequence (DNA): TGCGCCAGCAGCTTATTAGCGGGGGGGAGCGAGCAGTACTTC.

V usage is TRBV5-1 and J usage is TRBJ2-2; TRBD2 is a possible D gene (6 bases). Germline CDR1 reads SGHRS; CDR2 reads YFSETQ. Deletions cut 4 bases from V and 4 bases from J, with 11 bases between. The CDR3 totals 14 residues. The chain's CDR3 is CASSPQGGTGELFF. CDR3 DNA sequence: TGCGCCAGCAGCCCCCAGGGAGGCACCGGGGAGCTGTTTTTT.

The CDR3 reads CASSHWTGGDTEAFF. The DNA for the CDR3 is TGTGCCAGCAGCCACTGGACAGGAGGGGATACTGAAGCTTTCTTT. The chain joins TRBV3-1 (or the pseudogene TRBV3-2) to TRBJ1-1, with TRBD1 identical over 7 bases. V was clipped by 3 bases and J by 5 bases; unmatched bases: 9. Germline V gene lookup returns CDR1 LGHDT and CDR2 YNNKEL (reference sequence). The CDR3 is 15 amino acids.

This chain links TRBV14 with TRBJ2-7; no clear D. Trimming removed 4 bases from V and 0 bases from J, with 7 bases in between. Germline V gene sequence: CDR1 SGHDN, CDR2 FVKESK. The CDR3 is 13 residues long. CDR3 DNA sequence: TGTGCCAGCAGCCTTCGTAGCTCCTACGAGCAGTACTTC. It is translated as CASSLRSSYEQYF.

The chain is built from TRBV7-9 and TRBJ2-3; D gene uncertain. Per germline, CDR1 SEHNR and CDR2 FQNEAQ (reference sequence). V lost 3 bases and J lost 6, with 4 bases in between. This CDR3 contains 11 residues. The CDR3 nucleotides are TGTGCCAGCAGCTTCGGTGATACGCAGTATTTT. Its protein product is CASSFGDTQYF. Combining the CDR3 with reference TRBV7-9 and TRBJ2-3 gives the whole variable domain DTGVSQNPRHKITKRGQNVTFRCDPISEHNRLYWYRQTLGQGPEFLTYFQNEAQLEKSRLLSDRFSAERPKGSFSTLEIQRTEQGDSAMYLCASSFGDTQYFGPGTRLTVL.

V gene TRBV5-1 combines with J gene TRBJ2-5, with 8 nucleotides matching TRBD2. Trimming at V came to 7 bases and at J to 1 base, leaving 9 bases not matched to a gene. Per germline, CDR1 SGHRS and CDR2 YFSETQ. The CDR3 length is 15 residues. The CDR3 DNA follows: TGCGCCAGCGGGGTGTCGGGAGGGATCCAAGAGACCCAGTACTTC. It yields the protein CASGVSGGIQETQYF. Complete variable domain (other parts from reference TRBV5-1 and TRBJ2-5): KAGVTQTPRYLIKTRGQQVTLSCSPISGHRSVSWYQQTPGQGLQFLFEYFSETQRNKGNFPGRFSGRQFSNSRSEMNVSTLELGDSALYLCASGVSGGIQETQYFGPGTRLLVL.

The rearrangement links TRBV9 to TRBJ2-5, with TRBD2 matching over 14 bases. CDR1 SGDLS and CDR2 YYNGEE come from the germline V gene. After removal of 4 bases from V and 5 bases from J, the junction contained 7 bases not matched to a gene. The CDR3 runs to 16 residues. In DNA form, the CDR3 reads TGTGCCAGCAGCCCCCGGACTAGCGGGGGGTTGGAGACCCAGTACTTC. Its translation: CASSPRTSGGLETQYF. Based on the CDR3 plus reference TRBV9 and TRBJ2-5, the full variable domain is DSGVTQTPKHLITATGQRVTLRCSPRSGDLSVYWYQQSLDQGLQFLIQYYNGEERAKGNILERFSAQQFPDLHSELNLSSLELGDSALYFCASSPRTSGGLETQYFGPGTRLLVL.

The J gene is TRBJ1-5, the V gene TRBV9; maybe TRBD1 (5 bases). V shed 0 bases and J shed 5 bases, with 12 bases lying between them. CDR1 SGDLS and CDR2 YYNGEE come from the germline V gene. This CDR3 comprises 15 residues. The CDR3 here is CASSVGFRRDQPQHF. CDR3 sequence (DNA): TGTGCCAGCAGCGTAGGGTTTCGCAGGGATCAGCCCCAGCATTTT.

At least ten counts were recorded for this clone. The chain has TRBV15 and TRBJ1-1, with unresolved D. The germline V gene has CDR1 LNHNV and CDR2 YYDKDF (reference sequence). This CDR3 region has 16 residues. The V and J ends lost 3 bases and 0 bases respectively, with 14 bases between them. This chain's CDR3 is CATSRLPVGMNTEAFF. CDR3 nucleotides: TGTGCCACCAGCAGGCTCCCAGTTGGTATGAACACTGAAGCTTTCTTT.

CDR3 region: CASSLRQGANEKLFF. The CDR3 DNA reads as TGTGCCAGCAGTTTACGACAGGGAGCTAATGAAAAACTGTTTTTT. The V call is TRBV27, the J call TRBJ1-4; 7 nucleotides align to TRBD1. The junction had 3 bases not matched to a gene; V was cut back by 2 bases and J by 3 bases. This CDR3 comprises 15 residues. Germline values: CDR1 MNHEY, CDR2 SMNVEV (reference sequence). The full variable domain, in which reference TRBV27 and TRBJ1-4 provide the parts outside the CDR3, is EAQVTQNPRYLITVTGKKLTVTCSQNMNHEYMSWYRQDPGLGLRQIYYSMNVEVTDKGDVPEGYKVSRKEKRNFPLILESPSPNQTSLYFCASSLRQGANEKLFFGSGTQLSVL.

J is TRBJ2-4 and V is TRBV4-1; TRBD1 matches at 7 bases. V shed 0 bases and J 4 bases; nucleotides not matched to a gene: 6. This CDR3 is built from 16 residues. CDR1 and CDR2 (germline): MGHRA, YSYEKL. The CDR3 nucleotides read TGCGCCAGCAGCCAAGAGATGACAGGGTCTAAAAACATTCAGTACTTC. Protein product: CASSQEMTGSKNIQYF.

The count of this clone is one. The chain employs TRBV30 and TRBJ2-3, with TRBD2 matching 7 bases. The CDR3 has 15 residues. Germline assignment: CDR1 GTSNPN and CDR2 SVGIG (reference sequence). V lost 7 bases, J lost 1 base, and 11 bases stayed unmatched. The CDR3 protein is CAFLLGGGGTDTQYF. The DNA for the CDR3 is TGTGCCTTCCTGCTCGGCGGGGGAGGCACAGATACGCAGTATTTT. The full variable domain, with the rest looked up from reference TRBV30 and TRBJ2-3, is SQTIHQWPATLVQPVGSPLSLECTVEGTSNPNLYWYRQAAGRGLQLLFYSVGIGQISSEVPQNLSASRPQDRQFILSSKKLLLSDSGFYLCAFLLGGGGTDTQYFGPGTRLTVL.